This T cell receptor (beta chain) was retrieved from a study of cytomegalovirus exposure and HLA in healthy donors. Looking at the study overall: Out of 398 genotyped donors, roughly 80% belonged to the Caucasian-associated ancestry cluster.

CDR1 ENHRY and CDR2 SYGVKD come from the germline V gene. V gave up 10 bases and J gave up 2 bases; unmatched junction bases: 10. The CDR3 runs 16 residues. For this clone: Antigen: not known.

Points from the study as a whole: The study reported that TCR beta sequences accurately predicted HLA-A and HLA-B alleles in most subjects.

Vbeta (60) and Jbeta (13) primers were used in the PCR. The protocol was immunoSEQ multiplex PCR, while the TCRdb copy is restricted to in-frame clones and leaves out a portion. The sample holds about 130,000 clones, approximately 75% seen once. The chain combines TRBV10-3 with TRBJ2-3; TRBD2 aligns across 12 bases. This receptor was taken from a woman aged 40 to 55 in good health and CMV-seropositive. Sequencing used PBMCs. The CDR3, as DNA: TGTGCCAGCGGACTAGCGGGAAAGACGTTCACAGATACGCAGTATTTT. This sequence encodes CASGLAGKTFTDTQYF.